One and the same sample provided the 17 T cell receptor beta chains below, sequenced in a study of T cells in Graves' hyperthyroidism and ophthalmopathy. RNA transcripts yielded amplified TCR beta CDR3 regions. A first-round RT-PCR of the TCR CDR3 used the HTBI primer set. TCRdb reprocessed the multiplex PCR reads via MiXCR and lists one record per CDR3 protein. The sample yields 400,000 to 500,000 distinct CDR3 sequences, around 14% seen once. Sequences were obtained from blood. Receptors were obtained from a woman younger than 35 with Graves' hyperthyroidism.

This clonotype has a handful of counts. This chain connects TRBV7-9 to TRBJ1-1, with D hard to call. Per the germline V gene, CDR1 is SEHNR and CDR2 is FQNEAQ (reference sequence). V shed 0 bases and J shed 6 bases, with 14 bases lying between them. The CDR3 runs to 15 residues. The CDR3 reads CASSLAMRTSSEAFF. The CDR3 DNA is TGTGCCAGCAGCTTAGCGATGAGGACGAGTTCTGAAGCTTTCTTT.

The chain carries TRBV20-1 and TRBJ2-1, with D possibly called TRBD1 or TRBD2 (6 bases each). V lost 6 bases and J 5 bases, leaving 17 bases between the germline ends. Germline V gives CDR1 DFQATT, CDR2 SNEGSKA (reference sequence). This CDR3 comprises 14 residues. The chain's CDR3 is CSAPRGREDNEQFF. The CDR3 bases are TGCAGTGCCCCCAGGGGAAGGGAGGACAATGAGCAGTTCTTC.

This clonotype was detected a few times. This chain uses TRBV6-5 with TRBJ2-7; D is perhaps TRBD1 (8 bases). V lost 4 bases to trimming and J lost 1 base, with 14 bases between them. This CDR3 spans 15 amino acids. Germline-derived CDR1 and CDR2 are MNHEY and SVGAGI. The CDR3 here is CASSSTGGGSYEQYV. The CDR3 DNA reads TGTGCCAGCAGTTCTACAGGGGGGGGGTCCTACGAGCAGTACGTC.

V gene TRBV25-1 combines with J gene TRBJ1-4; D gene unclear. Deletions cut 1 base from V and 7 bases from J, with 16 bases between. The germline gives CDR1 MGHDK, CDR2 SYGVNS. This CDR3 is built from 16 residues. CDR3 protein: CASSELGSQDREKLFF. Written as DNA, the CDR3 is TGTGCCAGCAGTGAATTGGGCAGTCAGGATCGTGAAAAACTGTTTTTT.

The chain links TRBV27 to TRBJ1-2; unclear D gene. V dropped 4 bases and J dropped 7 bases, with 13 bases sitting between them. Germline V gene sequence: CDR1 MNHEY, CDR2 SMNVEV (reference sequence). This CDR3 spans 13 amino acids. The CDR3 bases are TGTGCCAGCAGTTCCTCCCCGTCGGGTGGCTACACCTTC. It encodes CASSSSPSGGYTF.

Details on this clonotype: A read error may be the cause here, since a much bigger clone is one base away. Written as DNA, the CDR3 is TGTGCCAGCAGCCAAGATTGGGGGATAAAGACCCAGTACTTC. Amino acids: CASSQDWGIKTQYF. The rearrangement links TRBV3-1 to TRBJ2-5, with D perhaps given as TRBD1 or TRBD2 (5 bases each). CDR1 is LGHDT and CDR2 is YNNKEL in the germline V gene (reference sequence). The CDR3 is 14 residues long. The ends were cut back, 0 bases at V and 6 bases at J, with 11 bases in the middle.

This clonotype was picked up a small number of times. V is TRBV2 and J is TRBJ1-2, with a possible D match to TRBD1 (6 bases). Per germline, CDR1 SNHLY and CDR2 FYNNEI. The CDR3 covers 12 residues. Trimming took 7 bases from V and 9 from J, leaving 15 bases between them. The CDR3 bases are TGTGCCAGCAATATGGACGGGGACAGCTACACCTTC. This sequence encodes CASNMDGDSYTF.

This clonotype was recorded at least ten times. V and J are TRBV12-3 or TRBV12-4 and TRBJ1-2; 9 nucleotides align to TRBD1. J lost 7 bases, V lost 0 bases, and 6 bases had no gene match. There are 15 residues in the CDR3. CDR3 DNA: TGTGCCAGCAGTTTAGCGGGACAGGGAGGAAGTGGCTACACCTTC. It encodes CASSLAGQGGSGYTF.

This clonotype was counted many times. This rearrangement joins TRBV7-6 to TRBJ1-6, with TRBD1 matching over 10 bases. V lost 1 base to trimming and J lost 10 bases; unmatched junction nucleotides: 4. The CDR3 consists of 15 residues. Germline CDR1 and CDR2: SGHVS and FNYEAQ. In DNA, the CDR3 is TGTGCCAGCAGCTTAGTGGGGACAGGGGACTCACCCCTCCACTTT. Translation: CASSLVGTGDSPLHF.

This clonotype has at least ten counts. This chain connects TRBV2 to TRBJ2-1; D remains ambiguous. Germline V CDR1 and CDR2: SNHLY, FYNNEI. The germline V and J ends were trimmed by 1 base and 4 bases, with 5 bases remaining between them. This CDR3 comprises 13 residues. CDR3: CASSEGEYNEQFF. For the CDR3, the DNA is TGTGCCAGCAGTGAAGGAGAGTACAATGAGCAGTTCTTC. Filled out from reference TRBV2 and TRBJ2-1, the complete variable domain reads EPEVTQTPSHQVTQMGQEVILRCVPISNHLYFYWYRQILGQKVEFLVSFYNNEISEKSEIFDDQFSVERPDGSNFTLKIRSTKLEDSAMYFCASSEGEYNEQFFGPGTRLTVL.

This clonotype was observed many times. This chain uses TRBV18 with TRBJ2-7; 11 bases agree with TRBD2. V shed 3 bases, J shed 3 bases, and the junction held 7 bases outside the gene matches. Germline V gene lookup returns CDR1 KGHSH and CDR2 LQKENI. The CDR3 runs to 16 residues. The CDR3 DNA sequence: TGTGCCAGCTCACCTTCCGGGACTAGCGGATTCTACGAGCAGTACGTC. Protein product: CASSPSGTSGFYEQYV.

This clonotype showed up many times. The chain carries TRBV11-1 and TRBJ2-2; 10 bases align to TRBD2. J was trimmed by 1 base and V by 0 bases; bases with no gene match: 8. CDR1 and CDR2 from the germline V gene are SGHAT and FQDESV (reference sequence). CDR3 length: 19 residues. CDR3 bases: TGTGCCAGCAGCTTAGCGCTCCTAGCGGGGGACCAGAACACCGGGGAGCTGTTTTTT. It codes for CASSLALLAGDQNTGELFF.

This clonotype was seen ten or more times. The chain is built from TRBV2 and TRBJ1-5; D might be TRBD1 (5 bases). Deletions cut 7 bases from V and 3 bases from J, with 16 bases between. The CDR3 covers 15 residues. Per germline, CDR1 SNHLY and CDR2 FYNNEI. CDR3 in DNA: TGTGCCAGCACCCCCGGTACGACAGACAATCAGCCCCAGCATTTT. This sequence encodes CASTPGTTDNQPQHF.

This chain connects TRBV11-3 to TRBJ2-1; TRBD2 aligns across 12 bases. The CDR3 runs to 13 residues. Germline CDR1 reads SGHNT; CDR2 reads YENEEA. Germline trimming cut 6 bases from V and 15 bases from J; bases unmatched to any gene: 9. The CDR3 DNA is TGTGCCAGCAGTATACTAGCGGGAGGCACGACGTTCTTC. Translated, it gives CASSILAGGTTFF.

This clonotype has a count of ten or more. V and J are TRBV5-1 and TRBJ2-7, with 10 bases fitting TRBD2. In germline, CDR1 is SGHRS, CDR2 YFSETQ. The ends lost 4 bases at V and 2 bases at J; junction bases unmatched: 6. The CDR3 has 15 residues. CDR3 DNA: TGCGCCAGCAGCCAAGCCGGGACTAGCGCCTACGAGCAGTACTTC. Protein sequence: CASSQAGTSAYEQYF.

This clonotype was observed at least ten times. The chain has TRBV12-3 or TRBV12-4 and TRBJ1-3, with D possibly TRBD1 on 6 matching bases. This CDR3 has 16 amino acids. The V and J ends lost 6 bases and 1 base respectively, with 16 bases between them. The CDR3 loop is CASSPSGTRSGNTIYF. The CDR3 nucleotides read TGTGCCAGCAGCCCATCCGGGACACGATCTGGAAACACCATATATTTT.

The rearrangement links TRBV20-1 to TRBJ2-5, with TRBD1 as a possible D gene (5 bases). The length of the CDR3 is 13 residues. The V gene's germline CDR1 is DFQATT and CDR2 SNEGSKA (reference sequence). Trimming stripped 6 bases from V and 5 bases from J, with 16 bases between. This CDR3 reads CSAKPQGRETQYF. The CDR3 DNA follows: TGCAGTGCAAAACCCCAGGGAAGGGAGACCCAGTACTTC.